Listed below are T cell receptor beta chains from one sample, sequenced in a study of cytomegalovirus exposure and HLA in healthy donors. The repertoire was sequenced with immunoSEQ multiplex PCR; TCRdb's copy has only in-frame clones and lacks some. The sample has about 150,000 clones; about nine tenths are singletons. The sequenced sample consisted of PBMCs. The receptors come from a man between 18 and 35 years old in good health and CMV-seronegative. The CDR3 runs from the conserved cysteine through the conserved F or W.

j_call,v_call,cdr3_aa
TRBJ1-5,TRBV30,CAWEQGYNQPQHF
TRBJ2-2,TRBV4-3,CASSQDSWTSGLKAGELFF
TRBJ1-1,TRBV5-4,CASSLQTNTEAFF
TRBJ1-2,TRBV14,CASSQGGFGYGYTF
TRBJ2-7,TRBV29-1,CSVSRLGQGNEQYF
TRBJ1-5,TRBV7-8,CASSSYSNQPQHF
TRBJ1-5,TRBV30,CAWSSQGNQPQHF
TRBJ2-5,TRBV5-1,CASSLALDYGETQYF
TRBJ1-6,TRBV27,CASSEFRNSPLHF
TRBJ1-1,TRBV5-1,CASSPTGQTETEAFF
TRBJ2-2,TRBV9,CASTAGASGTTGELFF
TRBJ2-3,TRBV2,CASSEPVGRGGTDTQYF
TRBJ2-7,TRBV7-9,CASSEQGVETYEQYF
TRBJ1-2,TRBV29-1,CSVEGGGADGYTF
TRBJ1-4,TRBV5-6,CASSPGGGPLWELFF
TRBJ1-1,TRBV13,CASSPTGGLAFF
TRBJ2-5,TRBV7-6,CASSAPLSGGIDETQYF
TRBJ1-5,TRBV18,CASSPRTGIDNQPQHF
TRBJ2-7,TRBV4-2,CASSRETVQGSHEQYF
TRBJ1-2,TRBV9,CASSEGNYGYTF
TRBJ1-6,TRBV30,CAWSVIGANSPLHF
TRBJ2-1,TRBV7-8,CASQIFGQGTNEQFF
TRBJ2-1,TRBV7-9,CASSRPGGGHHNEQFF
TRBJ2-3,TRBV10-1,CASSGRGTGTDTQYF
TRBJ2-1,TRBV6-1,CATQTGGNSGEQFF